These T cell receptor beta chains were read from a single sample in a study of blood T cell repertoires in COVID-19. Using immunoSEQ multiplex PCR, the repertoire was profiled, and TCRdb retains in-frame clones only, with some absent. The table includes 150,000 to 200,000 clones, approximately 84% detected once. The sequenced sample was peripheral blood. The origin of the receptors is an elderly woman with acute or convalescent COVID-19. The conserved cysteine and the conserved F or W are not part of the CDR3 here.

>TRBJ1-2|TRBV15
ATSRDRRGSWGYT
>TRBJ1-1|TRBV18
ASSATRVNTEAF
>TRBJ1-6|TRBV27
ASSLLRQGSHSPLH
>TRBJ2-5|TRBV19
ASSKVGEETQY
>TRBJ2-1|TRBV30
AWRHSNEQF
>TRBJ1-1|TRBV11-2
ASSPRLEGGTEAF
>TRBJ2-1|TRBV10-3
AISETSETYNEQF
>TRBJ1-1|TRBV5-5
ASSLGQANTEAF
>TRBJ1-5|TRBV6-5
ATCPGQAGQPQH
>TRBJ2-3|TRBV5-1
ASSLGLAGGRHSTDTQY
>TRBJ1-1|TRBV7-2
ASSSNRGAKAF
>TRBJ1-5|TRBV14
ASSQLRGARSQPQH
>TRBJ1-1|TRBV7-2
ASSPTGGGYTEAF
>TRBJ2-3|TRBV27
ASSLMGGRALDTQY
>TRBJ1-1|TRBV5-1
ASSSTGQGLGTEAF
>TRBJ1-1|TRBV6-6
ASSYPAGKNTEAF
>TRBJ2-1|TRBV11-2
ASSPVGGGTYNEQF
>TRBJ2-7|TRBV9
ASSGSSVGEQY
>TRBJ2-2|TRBV19
ASSTSSGAATGELF
>TRBJ1-2|TRBV18
ASSPGQGAFSLNGYT
>TRBJ2-7|TRBV7-9
ASSLDRGNEQY
>TRBJ2-1|TRBV2
ASSRLTEYNEQF
>TRBJ1-4|TRBV20-1
GGTTNEKLF
>TRBJ1-1|TRBV10-1
ASSGGADTEAF
>TRBJ1-1|TRBV29-1
SVDSWYDRQNTEAF
>TRBJ1-6|TRBV7-9
ASSLGPNSPLH
>TRBJ1-1|TRBV5-1
ASFRSPDTMNTEAF
>TRBJ2-1|TRBV30
AWSLGGSGFYNEQF
>TRBJ1-4|TRBV6-1
ASSEIWGTGVEKLF
>TRBJ2-7|TRBV30
AGNGASGLQY
>TRBJ2-7|TRBV10-3
ATGGRGGVLHEQY
>TRBJ2-1|TRBV30
AWRFRSGSSYNEQF
>TRBJ1-3|TRBV29-1
SVETRNLQEPGNTIY
>TRBJ1-5|TRBV6-6
ASSWDRVDQPQH
>TRBJ2-7|TRBV7-2
ASSLPGQVAYEQY
>TRBJ1-1|TRBV13
ASSLAGDTEAF